Below, 3 T cell receptor beta chains from the same sample are listed, as sequenced in a study of T cells in Graves' hyperthyroidism and ophthalmopathy. TCR beta CDR3 regions were amplified from RNA. RT-PCR in the first round (using the HTBI primer set) targeted the TCR CDR3. Each CDR3 protein is one row after TCRdb ran MiXCR on the multiplex PCR reads. The sample contains fewer than 800,000 distinct CDR3 sequences, 16% of which appear only once. Sequencing input: blood. Receptors originate from a man between 18 and 35 years old with Graves' hyperthyroidism.

This clonotype was seen at least ten times. The V call is TRBV27, the J call TRBJ2-7, with unresolved D. The CDR3 runs to 14 residues. V was trimmed by 6 bases and J by 5 bases, leaving 17 bases between them. Germline CDR1 is MNHEY and CDR2 is SMNVEV (reference sequence). The CDR3 DNA reads as TGTGCCAGCAGCTCCGACCCGCGTGGCCACGAGCAGTACTTC. It encodes CASSSDPRGHEQYF.

J is TRBJ1-1 and V is TRBV20-1; maybe TRBD1 (5 bases). This CDR3 region has 14 residues. Trimming pared 0 bases from V and 1 base from J, leaving 9 bases between. Germline loops: CDR1 DFQATT, CDR2 SNEGSKA (reference sequence). Written as DNA, the CDR3 is TGCAGTGCTAGAGAGTCAGGGTGGAACACTGAAGCTTTCTTT. Protein product: CSARESGWNTEAFF.

This clonotype came up many times. The chain recombines TRBV2 with TRBJ2-1; 11 bases agree with TRBD2. Germline loops: CDR1 SNHLY, CDR2 FYNNEI. CDR3 size: 17 residues. The ends lost 6 bases at V and 6 bases at J; junction bases unmatched: 13. The CDR3 reads CASSVSASGGRSNEQFF. In DNA form, the CDR3 reads TGTGCCAGCAGCGTATCCGCTAGCGGGGGGAGGTCCAATGAGCAGTTCTTC.